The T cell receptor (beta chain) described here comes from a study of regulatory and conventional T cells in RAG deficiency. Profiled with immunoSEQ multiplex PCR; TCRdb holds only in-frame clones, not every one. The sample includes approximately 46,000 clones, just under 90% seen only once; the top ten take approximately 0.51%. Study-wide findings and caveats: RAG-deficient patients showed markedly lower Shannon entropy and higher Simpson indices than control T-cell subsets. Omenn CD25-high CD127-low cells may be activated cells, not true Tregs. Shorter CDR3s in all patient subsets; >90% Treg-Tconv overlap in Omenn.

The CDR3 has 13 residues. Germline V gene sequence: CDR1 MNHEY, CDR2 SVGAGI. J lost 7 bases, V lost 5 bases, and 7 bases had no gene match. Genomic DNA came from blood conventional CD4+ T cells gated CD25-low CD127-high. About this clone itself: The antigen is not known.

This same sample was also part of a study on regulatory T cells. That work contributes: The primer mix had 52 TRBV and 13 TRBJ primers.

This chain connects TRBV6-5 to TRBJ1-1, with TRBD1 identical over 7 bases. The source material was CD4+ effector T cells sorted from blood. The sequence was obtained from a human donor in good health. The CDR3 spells CASSGGTVSEAFF. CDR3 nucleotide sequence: TGTGCCAGCAGTGGGGGGACAGTTAGTGAAGCTTTCTTT.